These 29 T cell receptor beta chains were sequenced from one sample in a study of cytomegalovirus exposure and HLA in healthy donors. Vbeta (60) and Jbeta (13) primers were used in the PCR. The table came from immunoSEQ multiplex PCR; TCRdb's copy has only in-frame clones and leaves some out. Here the sample spans about 180,000 clones, roughly four fifths being singletons. Material: PBMCs. These receptor sequences come from a woman in her thirties in good health and CMV-seronegative.

The chain links TRBV5-6 to TRBJ1-5; D may be TRBD1 (5 bases). The CDR3 loop spans 16 amino acids. V gave up 3 bases and J gave up 0 bases, with 13 bases separating them. Germline CDR1 reads SGHDT; CDR2 reads YYEEEE. Here the CDR3 reads CASSSQGPFSNQPQHF. In DNA, the CDR3 is TGTGCCAGCAGCTCGCAGGGTCCATTTAGCAATCAGCCCCAGCATTTT.

The chain has TRBV13 and TRBJ2-7, with D uncertain. The CDR3 loop spans 17 amino acids. V was clipped by 0 bases and J by 0 bases, with 15 bases between them. Germline V gene data show CDR1 as PRHDT and CDR2 as FYEKMQ (reference sequence). The CDR3 DNA is TGTGCCAGCAGCTTAGGCCGGGTGGCAAGTGACTCCTACGAGCAGTACTTC. The encoded protein is CASSLGRVASDSYEQYF.

This chain links TRBV9 with TRBJ2-2; 7 bases are shared with TRBD2. Germline-derived CDR1 and CDR2 are SGDLS and YYNGEE. V was clipped by 4 bases and J by 4 bases; unmatched bases: 4. The CDR3 is 14 amino acids. CDR3 bases: TGTGCCAGCAGCCCTGGGGGGGGCACCGGGGAGCTGTTTTTT. Translated, it gives CASSPGGGTGELFF.

This rearrangement joins TRBV4-1 to TRBJ1-1, with a possible D match to TRBD1 (5 bases). CDR3 length: 16 residues. V gave up 0 bases and J gave up 4 bases, with 15 bases separating them. Germline CDR1 MGHRA, CDR2 YSYEKL. CDR3 loop: CASSQDRSGQGTEAFF. The CDR3 coding sequence is TGCGCCAGCAGCCAAGATCGGTCTGGGCAGGGCACTGAAGCTTTCTTT.

The genes are TRBV14 and TRBJ2-2; D unclear. The germline V gene encodes CDR1 SGHDN and CDR2 FVKESK. Trimming stripped 0 bases from V and 5 bases from J, with 7 bases between. This CDR3 has 14 amino acids. CDR3 sequence reads: CASSQERRTGELFF. The CDR3 DNA follows: TGTGCCAGCAGCCAAGAAAGGCGGACCGGGGAGCTGTTTTTT.

This clone was detected only a few times. The V and J genes are TRBV15 and TRBJ1-5; 7 positions match TRBD1. CDR3 length: 15 residues. V lost 0 bases, J lost 7 bases, and 6 bases stayed unmatched. The germline V gene encodes CDR1 LNHNV and CDR2 YYDKDF (reference sequence). The CDR3 DNA sequence: TGTGCCACCAGCAGAGATAAGGGGGCGGGGCAGCCCCAGCATTTT. This codes for CATSRDKGAGQPQHF. Based on the CDR3 plus reference TRBV15 and TRBJ1-5, the full variable domain is DAMVIQNPRYQVTQFGKPVTLSCSQTLNHNVMYWYQQKSSQAPKLLFHYYDKDFNNEADTPDNFQSRRPNTSFCFLDIRSPGLGDTAMYLCATSRDKGAGQPQHFGDGTRLSIL.

J is TRBJ2-6 and V is TRBV2, with TRBD1 matching 12 bases. V lost 7 bases and J lost 3; bases outside the gene matches: 4. The germline CDR1 and CDR2 sequences are SNHLY and FYNNEI. This CDR3 has 16 amino acids. CDR3 region: CASTGTGGGGANVLTF. Written as DNA, the CDR3 is TGTGCCAGCACCGGGACAGGGGGCGGTGGGGCCAACGTCCTGACTTTC.

This clone showed up just once. The V gene is TRBV4-1, the J gene TRBJ2-7; 7 nucleotides align to TRBD1. This CDR3 is built from 15 residues. From germline, CDR1 is MGHRA and CDR2 YSYEKL. V dropped 1 base and J dropped 4; count of bases not matched to a gene: 7. CDR3 protein: CASSQVEGGGYEQYF. The CDR3 region has the DNA TGCGCCAGCAGCCAAGTAGAAGGGGGCGGGTACGAGCAGTACTTC.

The chain recombines TRBV5-1 with TRBJ2-3; 10 bases are a match to TRBD1. This CDR3 has 15 residues. CDR1 and CDR2 (germline): SGHRS, YFSETQ. J was trimmed by 1 base and V by 3 bases; bases with no gene match: 2. The CDR3, as DNA: TGCGCCAGCAGCTGGACAGGGGGAGGCACAGATACGCAGTATTTT. Amino acids: CASSWTGGGTDTQYF.

In its sample, this clone was seen a few times. This chain connects TRBV4-3 to TRBJ1-3; no clear D gene. This CDR3 contains 14 residues. Per the germline V gene, CDR1 is LGHNA and CDR2 is YSLEER. Between the trimmed V and J ends, which lost 2 bases and 2 bases, there was a span of 7 bases. The CDR3 DNA reads TGCGCCAGCAGCCAATTATCTACTGGAAACACCATATATTTT. This codes for CASSQLSTGNTIYF.

The chain carries TRBV9 and TRBJ2-5; 8 bases are shared with TRBD1. Germline assignment: CDR1 SGDLS and CDR2 YYNGEE. J gave up 1 base and V 4 bases, and 9 bases lay outside the gene matches. The CDR3 length is 16 residues. The CDR3 bases are TGTGCCAGCAGCCTCACAGGGGGAAAAACCCAAGAGACCCAGTACTTC. Amino acid sequence: CASSLTGGKTQETQYF.

This chain joins TRBV5-6 and TRBJ2-7; 12 bases match TRBD2. The CDR3 has 15 amino acids. Germline-derived CDR1 and CDR2 are SGHDT and YYEEEE. The J segment lost 3 bases and the V segment lost 5 bases, leaving 6 bases of the junction unmatched. DNA for the CDR3: TGTGCCAGCAGTCAGTCTAGCGGGAGGGTCTACGAGCAGTACTTC. Its protein product is CASSQSSGRVYEQYF.

The CDR3 DNA reads as TGTGCCAGCAGTCGAACTTACGGACAGGGGGACTACACCTTC. It codes for CASSRTYGQGDYTF. This rearrangement joins TRBV6-4 to TRBJ1-2, with 10 nucleotides matching TRBD1. Germline values: CDR1 MRHNA, CDR2 SNTAGT. The length of the CDR3 is 14 residues. After removal of 5 bases from V and 10 bases from J, the junction contained 10 bases not matched to a gene.

The chain uses TRBV7-9 and TRBJ2-7; TRBD1 is a possible D gene (5 bases). In germline, CDR1 is SEHNR, CDR2 FQNEAQ (reference sequence). This CDR3 region has 18 residues. V was shortened by 5 bases and J by 0 bases, with 23 bases between the two germline ends. CDR3: CASSPRGAERTSSYEQYF. The CDR3 coding sequence is TGTGCCAGCAGCCCAAGGGGCGCTGAGAGAACGAGCTCCTACGAGCAGTACTTC.

This sequence joins TRBV6-5 and TRBJ2-5; 11 bases line up with TRBD2. The germline V gene has CDR1 MNHEY and CDR2 SVGAGI. The CDR3 contains 14 residues. J lost 5 bases, V lost 2 bases, and 1 base had no gene match. CDR3 DNA: TGTGCCAGCAGTTACGTAGCGGGAGGGGAGACCCAGTACTTC. It yields the protein CASSYVAGGETQYF.

V is TRBV9 and J is TRBJ1-2; D ambiguous. Germline V lookup: CDR1 SGDLS, CDR2 YYNGEE. Trimming left V 3 bases short and J 5 bases short, with 8 bases between. The CDR3 covers 12 residues. DNA for the CDR3: TGTGCCAGCAGCGACGCGGGATATGGCTACACCTTC. This codes for CASSDAGYGYTF.

The chain couples TRBV7-8 to TRBJ2-1; the match to TRBD1 covers 8 bases. The V segment lost 4 bases and the J segment 6 bases; nucleotides outside the gene matches: 14. The CDR3 has 17 amino acids. From germline, CDR1 is SGHVS and CDR2 FQNEAQ. CDR3 loop: CASSSYPRTGYTNEQFF. Here the CDR3 DNA reads TGTGCCAGCAGCTCCTACCCCCGGACAGGGTATACCAATGAGCAGTTCTTC.

The chain combines TRBV5-1 with TRBJ1-2; D possibly corresponds to TRBD1 (6 bases). CDR1 and CDR2 (germline): SGHRS, YFSETQ. The CDR3 sequence is 16 residues long. Trimming removed 0 bases from V and 2 bases from J, with 14 bases in between. CDR3 loop: CASSLGPQGRNYGYTF. The DNA of the CDR3 is TGCGCCAGCAGCTTGGGACCACAGGGTAGGAACTATGGCTACACCTTC.

The CDR3 region has the DNA TGTGCCAGGACGGGGGAGGTGGAAGAGACCCAGTACTTC. It translates to CARTGEVEETQYF. The chain combines TRBV2 with TRBJ2-5, with a weak D call TRBD2 (6 bases). V was pared by 9 bases and J by 3 bases, with 14 bases between. Looked up from germline, CDR1 is SNHLY and CDR2 is FYNNEI. The CDR3 has 13 amino acids.

As regards this clone: Other DNA sequences of this sample code for an identical CDR3. The chain uses TRBV6-1 and TRBJ2-1, with 8 bases that match TRBD1. CDR1 and CDR2 (germline): MNHNS, SASEGT. The CDR3 totals 13 residues. The junction had 6 bases not matched to a gene; V was cut back by 1 base and J by 13 bases. The DNA for the CDR3 is TGTGCCAGCAGTGAAGACAGGGGGTATTCTCAGTTCTTC. Translated, it gives CASSEDRGYSQFF.

The gene calls are TRBV5-4 and TRBJ1-4; 9 bases agree with TRBD1. The trim removed 4 bases at V and 6 bases at J, leaving 4 bases unmatched. In germline, CDR1 is SGHNT, CDR2 YYREEE (reference sequence). This CDR3 region has 14 residues. CDR3 protein: CASSRDRGDEKLFF. The CDR3 nucleotides are TGTGCCAGCAGCCGTGACAGGGGGGATGAAAAACTGTTTTTT.

The chain couples TRBV10-2 to TRBJ2-3; 11 nucleotides align to TRBD2. CDR3 length equals 15 residues. CDR1 WSHSY and CDR2 SAAADI come from the germline V gene. V was pared by 3 bases and J by 2 bases, with 1 base of the junction left unmatched. The CDR3 DNA reads as TGCGCCAGCAGTGAACTAGCGGGGGTCACAGATACGCAGTATTTT. Translation: CASSELAGVTDTQYF.

The chain couples TRBV2 to TRBJ2-5; possible D gene TRBD1, 6 bases. The CDR3 length is 14 residues. Germline V gives CDR1 SNHLY, CDR2 FYNNEI. For the CDR3, the DNA is TGTGCTTCGCGAAGCAGGGGCAGACAAGAGACCCAGTACTTC. Translating it yields CASRSRGRQETQYF.

The chain couples TRBV5-5 to TRBJ1-6; no definite D call. From germline, CDR1 is SGHKS and CDR2 YYEKEE (reference sequence). CDR3 length equals 14 residues. V was pared by 2 bases and J by 9 bases, with 12 bases between. CDR3 DNA sequence: TGTGCCAGCAGCTTCACAGCGGAGAGTTCACCCCTCCACTTT. This gives the protein CASSFTAESSPLHF.

The rearrangement links TRBV28 to TRBJ1-4; 9 nucleotides line up with TRBD1. Germline V gives CDR1 MDHEN, CDR2 SYDVKM. CDR3 length: 15 residues. Unmatched junction bases numbered 8, after V lost 5 bases and J lost 7 bases. CDR3 coding DNA: TGTGCCAGCAGTCAAACACAGGGGGCCGGTGAAAAACTGTTTTTT. This sequence encodes CASSQTQGAGEKLFF.

This chain connects TRBV5-4 to TRBJ2-7, with a tentative D call TRBD2 (6 bases). The CDR3 length is 14 residues. Germline loops: CDR1 SGHNT, CDR2 YYREEE (reference sequence). V lost 0 bases and J 3 bases, leaving 10 bases between the germline ends. Here the CDR3 reads CASSLVGGSYEQYF. DNA of the CDR3: TGTGCCAGCAGCTTGGTGGGGGGTAGCTACGAGCAGTACTTC.

V is TRBV5-1 and J is TRBJ2-1, with 8 nucleotides matching TRBD2. Germline trimming cut 0 bases from V and 0 bases from J; bases unmatched to any gene: 2. This CDR3 region has 16 residues. The germline gives CDR1 SGHRS, CDR2 YFSETQ. The CDR3 reads CASSLAAGGSYNEQFF. In DNA, the CDR3 is TGCGCCAGCAGCTTGGCGGCGGGAGGCTCCTACAATGAGCAGTTCTTC.

The V call is TRBV30, the J call TRBJ2-2, with D possibly being TRBD2 (6 bases). The CDR3 extends over 15 amino acids. Trimming took off 2 bases at V and 4 bases at J, with 14 bases between the two ends. Germline assignment: CDR1 GTSNPN and CDR2 SVGIG (reference sequence). This CDR3 is CAWSHSGRGTGELFF. Written as DNA, the CDR3 is TGTGCCTGGAGTCATTCCGGGAGAGGCACCGGGGAGCTGTTTTTT.

The V call is TRBV29-1, the J call TRBJ1-1; the D is unclear. Per the germline V gene, CDR1 is SQVTM and CDR2 is ANQGSEA. The CDR3 totals 11 residues. V was shortened by 7 bases and J by 4 bases, with 10 bases between the two germline ends. The CDR3 DNA is TGCAGCGCAGGAAGGTCCACTGAAGCTTTCTTT. Residues: CSAGRSTEAFF.